The present entry profiles one T cell receptor beta chain with its context. Its antigen is unknown. V gave up 2 bases and J gave up 8 bases, with 13 bases separating them. Per germline, CDR1 MDHEN and CDR2 SYDVKM. The CDR3 totals 14 residues. This sample is drawn from a study of cytomegalovirus exposure and HLA in healthy donors. General observations from the study: Associated with HLA alleles at 0.05 false discovery rate in a later analysis were around 17,000 TCR beta sequences. Per a prior analysis, the majority of TCR beta V segments were productive roughly 87% or roughly 30% of the time.

PCR primers comprised 60 Vbeta and 13 Jbeta primers. Profiled with immunoSEQ multiplex PCR; TCRdb holds only in-frame clones, not every one. Counted here are approximately 100,000 clones, 84% occurring once; the ten biggest clones make up 1.2%. This sequence originates from a woman between 18 and 29 years old in good health and CMV-seronegative. Sequencing input: PBMCs. The rearrangement joins TRBV28 to TRBJ2-1; perhaps TRBD1 as D (6 bases). CDR3 coding DNA: TGTGCCAGCAGTTTAATCGGGACAATACATGAGCAGTTCTTC. This gives the protein CASSLIGTIHEQFF.